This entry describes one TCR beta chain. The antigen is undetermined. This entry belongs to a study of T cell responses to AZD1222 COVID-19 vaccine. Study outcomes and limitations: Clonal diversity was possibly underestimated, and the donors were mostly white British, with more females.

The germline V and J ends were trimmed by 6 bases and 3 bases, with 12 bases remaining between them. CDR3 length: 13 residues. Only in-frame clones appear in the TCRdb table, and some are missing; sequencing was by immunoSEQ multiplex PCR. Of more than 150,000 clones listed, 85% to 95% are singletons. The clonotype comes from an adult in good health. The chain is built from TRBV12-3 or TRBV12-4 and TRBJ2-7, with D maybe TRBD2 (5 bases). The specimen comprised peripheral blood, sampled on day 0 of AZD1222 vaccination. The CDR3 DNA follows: TGTGCCAGCAGCCCCCCTGGACTCTACGAGCAGTACTTC. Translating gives CASSPPGLYEQYF.